The sequence of this T cell receptor (beta chain) was determined in a study of blood T cell repertoires in COVID-19. Germline V gives CDR1 SQVTM, CDR2 ANQGSEA. J lost 5 bases, V lost 4 bases, and 13 bases had no gene match. This CDR3 is built from 16 residues. Generated by immunoSEQ multiplex PCR, the TCRdb table keeps only in-frame clones and is missing some. The sample yields some 69,000 clones, over 85% seen once. The TCR was taken from a man aged 60 to 75 with acute or convalescent COVID-19. Sequencing was performed on peripheral blood. The chain links TRBV29-1 to TRBJ2-5; 10 bases match TRBD2. The DNA for the CDR3 is TGCAGCGTTGTCCCCTTATTACTAGCGGGGAAGGAGACCCAGTACTTC. As protein: CSVVPLLLAGKETQYF.